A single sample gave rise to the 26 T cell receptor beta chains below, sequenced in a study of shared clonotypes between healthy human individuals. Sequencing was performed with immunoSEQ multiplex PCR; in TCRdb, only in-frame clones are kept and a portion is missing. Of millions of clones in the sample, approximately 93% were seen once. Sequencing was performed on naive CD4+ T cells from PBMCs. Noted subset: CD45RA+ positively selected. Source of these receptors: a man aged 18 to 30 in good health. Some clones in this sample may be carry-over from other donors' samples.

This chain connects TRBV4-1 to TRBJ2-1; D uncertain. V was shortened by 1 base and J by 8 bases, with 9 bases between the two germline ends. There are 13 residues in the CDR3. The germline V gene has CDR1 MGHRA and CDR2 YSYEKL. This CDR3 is CASSQVTKYEQFF. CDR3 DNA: TGCGCCAGCAGCCAAGTGACAAAGTATGAGCAGTTCTTC.

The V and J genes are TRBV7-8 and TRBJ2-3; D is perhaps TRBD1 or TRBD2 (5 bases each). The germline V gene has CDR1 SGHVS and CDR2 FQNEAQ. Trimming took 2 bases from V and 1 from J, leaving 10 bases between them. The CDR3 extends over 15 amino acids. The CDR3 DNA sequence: TGTGCCAGCAGCTTAACGTTGGGACGCACAGATACGCAGTATTTT. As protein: CASSLTLGRTDTQYF.

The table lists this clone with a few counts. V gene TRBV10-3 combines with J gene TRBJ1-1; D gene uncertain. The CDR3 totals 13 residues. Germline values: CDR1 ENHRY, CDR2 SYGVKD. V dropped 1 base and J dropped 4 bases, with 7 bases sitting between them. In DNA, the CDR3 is TGTGCCATCAGTGAGTACTCTGGCACTGAAGCTTTCTTT. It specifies CAISEYSGTEAFF.

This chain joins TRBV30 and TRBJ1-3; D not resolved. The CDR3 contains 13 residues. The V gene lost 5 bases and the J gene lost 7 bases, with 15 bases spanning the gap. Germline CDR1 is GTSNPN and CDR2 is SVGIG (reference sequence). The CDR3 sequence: CAWALPGRNTIYF. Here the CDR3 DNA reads TGTGCCTGGGCTCTCCCCGGGAGGAACACCATATATTTT.

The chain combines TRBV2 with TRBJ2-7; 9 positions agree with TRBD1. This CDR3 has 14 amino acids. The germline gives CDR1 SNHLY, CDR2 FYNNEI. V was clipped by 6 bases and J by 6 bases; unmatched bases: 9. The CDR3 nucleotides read TGTGCCAGCAGGGGGGACAGGGTGTCGCCCGAGCAGTACTTC. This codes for CASRGDRVSPEQYF.

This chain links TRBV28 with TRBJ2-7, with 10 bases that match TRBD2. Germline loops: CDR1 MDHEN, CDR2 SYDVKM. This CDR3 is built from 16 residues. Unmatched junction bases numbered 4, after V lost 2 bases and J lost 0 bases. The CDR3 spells CASSLLLAGTSYEQYF. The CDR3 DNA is TGTGCCAGCAGTTTACTACTAGCGGGAACCTCCTACGAGCAGTACTTC. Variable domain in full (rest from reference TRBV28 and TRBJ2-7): DVKVTQSSRYLVKRTGEKVFLECVQDMDHENMFWYRQDPGLGLRLIYFSYDVKMKEKGDIPEGYSVSREKKERFSLILESASTNQTSMYLCASSLLLAGTSYEQYFGPGTRLTVT.

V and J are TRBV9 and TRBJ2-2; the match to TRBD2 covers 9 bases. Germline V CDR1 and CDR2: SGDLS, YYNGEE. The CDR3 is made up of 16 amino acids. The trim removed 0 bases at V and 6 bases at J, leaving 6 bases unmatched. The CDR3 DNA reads TGTGCCAGCAGCGTAGCTAGCGGGATGATATCCGGGGAGCTGTTTTTT. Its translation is CASSVASGMISGELFF.

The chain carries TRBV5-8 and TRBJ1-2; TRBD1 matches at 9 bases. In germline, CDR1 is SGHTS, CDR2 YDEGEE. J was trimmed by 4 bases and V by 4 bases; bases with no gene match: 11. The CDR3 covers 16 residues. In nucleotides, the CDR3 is TGTGCCAGCAGCCTCGACAGGGGGGGCGAACGCTATGGCTACACCTTC. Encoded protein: CASSLDRGGERYGYTF. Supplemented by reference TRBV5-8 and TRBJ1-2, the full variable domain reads EAGVTQSPTHLIKTRGQQATLRCSPISGHTSVYWYQQALGLGLQFLLWYDEGEERNRGNFPPRFSGRQFPNYSSELNVNALELEDSALYLCASSLDRGGERYGYTFGSGTRLTVV.

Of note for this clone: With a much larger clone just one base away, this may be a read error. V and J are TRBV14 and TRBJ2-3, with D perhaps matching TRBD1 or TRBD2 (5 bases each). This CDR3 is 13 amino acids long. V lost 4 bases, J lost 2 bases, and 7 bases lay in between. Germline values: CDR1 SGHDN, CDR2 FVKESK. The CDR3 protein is CASSRDLTDTQYF. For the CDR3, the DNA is TGTGCCAGCAGCCGGGACCTCACAGATACGCAGTATTTT.

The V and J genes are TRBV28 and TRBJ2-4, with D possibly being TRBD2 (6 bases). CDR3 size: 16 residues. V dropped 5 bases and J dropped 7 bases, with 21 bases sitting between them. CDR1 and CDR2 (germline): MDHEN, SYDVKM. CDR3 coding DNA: TGTGCCAGCAGTCCCCCCCCGGAGGGAATGGGGAACATTCAGTACTTC. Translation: CASSPPPEGMGNIQYF.

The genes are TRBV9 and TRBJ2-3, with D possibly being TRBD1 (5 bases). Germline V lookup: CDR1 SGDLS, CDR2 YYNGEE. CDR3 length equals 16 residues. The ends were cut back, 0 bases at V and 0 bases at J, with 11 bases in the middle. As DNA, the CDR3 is TGTGCCAGCAGCGTAGCTCCCAGGGTAAGCACAGATACGCAGTATTTT. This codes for CASSVAPRVSTDTQYF.

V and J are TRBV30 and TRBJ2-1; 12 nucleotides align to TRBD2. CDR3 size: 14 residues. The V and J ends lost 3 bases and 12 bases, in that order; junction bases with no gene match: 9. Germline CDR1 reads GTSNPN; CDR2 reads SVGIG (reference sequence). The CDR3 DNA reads TGTGCCTGGAGACCTACTAGCGGGGGGAAGGCGCAGTTCTTC. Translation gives CAWRPTSGGKAQFF.

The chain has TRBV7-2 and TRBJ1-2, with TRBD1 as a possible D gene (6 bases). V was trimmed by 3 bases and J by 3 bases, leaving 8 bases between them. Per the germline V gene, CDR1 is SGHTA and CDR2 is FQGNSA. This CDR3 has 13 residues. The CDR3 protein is CASSFNRDYGYTF. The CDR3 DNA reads TGTGCCAGCAGCTTTAACAGGGACTATGGCTACACCTTC.

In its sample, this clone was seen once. DNA of the CDR3: TGCGCCAGCAGCTTCCGGTCTCTAGCGGGAGGGCATTACGAGCAGTACTTC. It specifies CASSFRSLAGGHYEQYF. The gene calls are TRBV5-1 and TRBJ2-7, with 12 bases matching TRBD2. Germline CDR1 is SGHRS and CDR2 is YFSETQ. Unmatched junction bases numbered 10, after V lost 2 bases and J lost 4 bases. CDR3 length: 17 residues.

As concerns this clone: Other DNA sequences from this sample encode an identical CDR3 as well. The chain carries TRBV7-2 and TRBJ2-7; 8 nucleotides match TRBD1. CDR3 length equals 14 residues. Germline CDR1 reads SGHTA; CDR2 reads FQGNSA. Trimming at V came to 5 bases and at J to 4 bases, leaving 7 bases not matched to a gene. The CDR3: CASSPGRGPYEQYF. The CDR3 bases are TGTGCCAGCAGCCCGGGCAGGGGGCCTTACGAGCAGTACTTC. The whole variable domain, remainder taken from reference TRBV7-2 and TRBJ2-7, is GAGVSQSPSNKVTEKGKDVELRCDPISGHTALYWYRQSLGQGLEFLIYFQGNSAPDKSGLPSDRFSAERTGGSVSTLTIQRTQQEDSAVYLCASSPGRGPYEQYFGPGTRLTVT.

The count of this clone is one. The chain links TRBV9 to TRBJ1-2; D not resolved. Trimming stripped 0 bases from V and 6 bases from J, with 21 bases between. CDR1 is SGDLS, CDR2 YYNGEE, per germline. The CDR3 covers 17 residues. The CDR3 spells CASSVDTSDAPMHGYTF. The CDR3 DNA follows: TGTGCCAGCAGCGTAGACACGTCTGACGCCCCTATGCATGGCTACACCTTC.

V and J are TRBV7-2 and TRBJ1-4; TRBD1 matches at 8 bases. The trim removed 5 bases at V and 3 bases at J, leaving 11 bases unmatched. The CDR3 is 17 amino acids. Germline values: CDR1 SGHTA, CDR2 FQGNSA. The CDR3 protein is CASSLNTGGYANEKLFF. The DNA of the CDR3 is TGTGCCAGCAGCCTAAACACAGGGGGATATGCTAATGAAAAACTGTTTTTT.

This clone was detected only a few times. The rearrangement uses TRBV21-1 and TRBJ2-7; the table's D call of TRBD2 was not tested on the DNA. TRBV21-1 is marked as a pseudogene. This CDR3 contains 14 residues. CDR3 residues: CASSISDGTYEQYF. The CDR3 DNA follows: TGTGCCAGCAGCATTTCGGACGGGACCTACGAGCAGTACTTC.

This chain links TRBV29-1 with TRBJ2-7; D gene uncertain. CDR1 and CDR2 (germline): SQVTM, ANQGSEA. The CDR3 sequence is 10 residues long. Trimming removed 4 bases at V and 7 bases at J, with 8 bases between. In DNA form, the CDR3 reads TGCAGCGTTGGGGTGGAGGAGCAGTACTTC. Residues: CSVGVEEQYF.

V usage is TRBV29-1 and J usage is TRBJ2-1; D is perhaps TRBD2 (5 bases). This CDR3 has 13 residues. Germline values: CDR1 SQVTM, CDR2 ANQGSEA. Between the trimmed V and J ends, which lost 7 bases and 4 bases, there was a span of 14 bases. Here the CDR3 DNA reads TGCAGCGATTACGTCCGGGGATACAATGAGCAGTTCTTC. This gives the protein CSDYVRGYNEQFF.

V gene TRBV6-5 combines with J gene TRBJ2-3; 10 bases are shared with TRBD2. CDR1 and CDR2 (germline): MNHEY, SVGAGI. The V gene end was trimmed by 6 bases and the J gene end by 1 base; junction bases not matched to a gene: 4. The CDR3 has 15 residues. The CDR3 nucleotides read TGTGCCAGCAGGAGCGGGAGGGTCCGCACAGATACGCAGTATTTT. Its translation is CASRSGRVRTDTQYF.

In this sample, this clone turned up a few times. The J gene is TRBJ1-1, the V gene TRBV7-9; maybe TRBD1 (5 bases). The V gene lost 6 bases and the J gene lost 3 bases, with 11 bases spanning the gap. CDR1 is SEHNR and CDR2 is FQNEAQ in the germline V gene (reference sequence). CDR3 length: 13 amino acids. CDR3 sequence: CASRDTADTEAFF. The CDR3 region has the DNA TGTGCCAGCAGGGACACAGCGGACACTGAAGCTTTCTTT.

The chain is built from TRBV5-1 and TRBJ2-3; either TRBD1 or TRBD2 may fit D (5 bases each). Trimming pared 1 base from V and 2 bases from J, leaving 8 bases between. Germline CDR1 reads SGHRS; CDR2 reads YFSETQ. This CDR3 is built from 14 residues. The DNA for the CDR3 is TGCGCCAGCAGCTTGTCCGGGGCCACAGATACGCAGTATTTT. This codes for CASSLSGATDTQYF.

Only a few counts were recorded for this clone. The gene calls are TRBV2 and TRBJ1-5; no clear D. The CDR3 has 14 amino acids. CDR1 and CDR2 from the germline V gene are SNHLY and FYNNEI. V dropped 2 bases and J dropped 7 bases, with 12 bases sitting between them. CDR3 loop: CASSELVKDQPQHF. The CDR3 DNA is TGTGCCAGCAGTGAATTGGTTAAAGACCAGCCCCAGCATTTT. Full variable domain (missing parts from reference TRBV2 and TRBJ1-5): EPEVTQTPSHQVTQMGQEVILRCVPISNHLYFYWYRQILGQKVEFLVSFYNNEISEKSEIFDDQFSVERPDGSNFTLKIRSTKLEDSAMYFCASSELVKDQPQHFGDGTRLSIL.

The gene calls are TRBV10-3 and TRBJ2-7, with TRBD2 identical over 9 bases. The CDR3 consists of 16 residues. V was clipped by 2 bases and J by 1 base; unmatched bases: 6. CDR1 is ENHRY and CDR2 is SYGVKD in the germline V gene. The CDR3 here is CAISEPPGLASYEQYF. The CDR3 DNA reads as TGTGCCATCAGTGAGCCGCCGGGACTAGCTTCCTACGAGCAGTACTTC.

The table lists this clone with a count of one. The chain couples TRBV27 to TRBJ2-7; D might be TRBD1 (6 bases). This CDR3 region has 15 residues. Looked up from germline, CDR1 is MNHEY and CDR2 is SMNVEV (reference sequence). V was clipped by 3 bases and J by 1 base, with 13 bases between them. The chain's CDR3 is CASSFGSGASYEQYF. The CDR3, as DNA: TGTGCCAGCAGTTTTGGGTCAGGGGCTTCCTACGAGCAGTACTTC.